These T cell receptor beta chains were read from a single sample in a study of blood T cell repertoires in COVID-19. Repertoires were generated with immunoSEQ multiplex PCR, while TCRdb's copy carries only in-frame clones and drops some. Of fewer than 250,000 clones listed, approximately 84% were seen once; the top ten hold 4%. The sample was peripheral blood. These TCRs come from a man in his fifties with acute or convalescent COVID-19. The CDR3 runs from the conserved cysteine through the conserved F or W. Fields, in order: J gene, clone size, D gene, CDR3 length, V gene, CDR3 protein, CDR3 DNA. A D gene is named only where the DNA matches it firmly. Expanded clones get a size class; other rows say once, few or many, or leave the size out.

TRBJ2-7,.,.,11,TRBV28,CASSLSRREYF,TGTGCCAGCAGTTTATCGCGGAGGGAGTACTTC
TRBJ1-1,.,.,12,TRBV12-3/TRBV12-4,CASSGLFTEAFF,TGTGCCAGCAGCGGACTATTCACCGAAGCTTTCTTT
TRBJ1-2,.,.,13,TRBV10-1,CASSPGDGRGYTF,TGCGCCAGCAGCCCCGGAGATGGTCGGGGCTACACCTTC
TRBJ2-5,.,.,13,TRBV2,CASSLRVQETQYF,TGTGCCAGCAGTCTCAGGGTACAAGAGACCCAGTACTTC
TRBJ1-5,.,.,15,TRBV18,CASSPQQESNQPQHF,TGTGCCAGCTCACCACAACAGGAGAGCAATCAGCCCCAGCATTTT
TRBJ2-7,.,.,12,TRBV30,CAWNLPGSEQYF,TGTGCCTGGAATCTTCCCGGGTCCGAGCAGTACTTC
TRBJ1-1,.,.,14,TRBV10-2,CATGDQGQGTEAFF,TGCGCCACCGGAGATCAGGGGCAAGGGACTGAAGCTTTCTTT
TRBJ1-2,.,.,15,TRBV27,CASSFLPGLGYGYTF,TGTGCCAGCAGTTTTCTCCCGGGGTTGGGGTATGGCTACACCTTC
TRBJ1-2,.,.,15,TRBV7-2,CASRVPGHSNYGYTF,TGTGCCAGCAGGGTTCCGGGACACTCTAACTATGGCTACACCTTC
TRBJ1-1,.,.,16,TRBV18,CASSPRGSVEDTEAFF,TGTGCCAGCTCACCACGGGGCTCTGTTGAGGACACTGAAGCTTTCTTT
TRBJ2-5,.,TRBD1,14,TRBV7-2,CASSPLTGGETQYF,TGTGCCAGCAGCCCCCTTACAGGGGGAGAGACCCAGTACTTC
TRBJ1-3,.,.,15,TRBV30,CAWRRTAGAGNTIYF,TGTGCCTGGAGGCGTACAGCGGGAGCTGGAAACACCATATATTTT
TRBJ2-1,once,.,14,TRBV13,CASKPGEAYNEQFF,TGTGCCAGCAAACCGGGAGAGGCGTACAATGAGCAGTTCTTC
TRBJ1-4,.,.,14,TRBV27,CASSKLGLNEKLFF,TGTGCCAGCAGTAAGTTGGGCTTGAATGAAAAACTGTTTTTT
TRBJ1-1,.,TRBD1,14,TRBV27,CASSQYDRGTEAFF,TGTGCCAGCAGCCAATACGACAGGGGCACTGAAGCTTTCTTT
TRBJ2-7,.,.,14,TRBV5-4,CASSPLGGASEQYF,TGTGCCAGCAGCCCACTCGGAGGTGCGAGCGAGCAGTACTTC
TRBJ1-1,once,.,16,TRBV6-5,CASSYEAGRMNTEAFF,TGTGCCAGCAGTTACGAGGCGGGACGGATGAACACTGAAGCTTTCTTT
TRBJ1-1,few,.,12,TRBV21-1,CASSLRGTEAFF,TGTGCCAGCAGCTTAAGGGGCACTGAAGCTTTCTTT
TRBJ1-5,.,TRBD1,13,TRBV28,CGTTGGGYQPQHF,TGTGGAACCACAGGGGGCGGATATCAGCCCCAGCATTTT
TRBJ1-4,few,TRBD1,15,TRBV3-1/TRBV3-2,CASSHSGGLVEKLFF,TGTGCCAGCAGCCATTCAGGGGGATTAGTTGAAAAACTGTTTTTT
TRBJ1-6,.,TRBD1,15,TRBV19,CASSTRDRYNSPLHF,TGTGCCAGTAGTACCCGGGACAGATATAATTCACCCCTCCACTTT
TRBJ1-4,.,TRBD1,13,TRBV10-2,CASRRQGNEKLFF,TGCGCCAGCAGGAGACAGGGAAATGAAAAACTGTTTTTT
TRBJ2-1,few,TRBD2,15,TRBV7-3,CASSLFSLADNEQFF,TGTGCCAGCAGCTTATTTTCACTAGCGGACAATGAGCAGTTCTTC
TRBJ2-5,.,.,13,TRBV15,CATFRHFQETQYF,TGTGCCACCTTTCGACATTTTCAAGAGACCCAGTACTTC
TRBJ1-3,.,.,15,TRBV10-1,CASSDSTFSGNTIYF,TGCGCCAGCAGTGATTCCACTTTCTCTGGAAACACCATATATTTT
TRBJ2-5,.,.,13,TRBV7-9,CASSLVTGGSQYF,TGTGCCAGCAGCTTAGTTACAGGAGGGAGCCAGTACTTC
TRBJ1-4,few,.,16,TRBV5-4,CASSPQGPGNNEKLFF,TGTGCCAGCAGCCCGCAAGGCCCAGGGAATAATGAAAAACTGTTTTTT
TRBJ1-3,.,TRBD1,16,TRBV30,CACDRGLLLSGNTIYF,TGTGCCTGCGACAGGGGGCTTTTGTTATCTGGAAACACCATATATTTT
TRBJ1-5,few,.,13,TRBV24-1,CATREFGPQPQHF,TGTGCCACCAGGGAATTTGGGCCTCAGCCCCAGCATTTT
TRBJ2-1,.,.,15,TRBV5-1,CASGGGDGSYNEQFF,TGCGCCAGCGGGGGGGGCGACGGTTCCTACAATGAGCAGTTCTTC
TRBJ2-3,.,.,15,TRBV7-3,CASSFATLSTDTQYF,TGTGCCAGCAGCTTCGCGACACTTAGCACAGATACGCAGTATTTT
TRBJ1-6,few,.,19,TRBV18,CASSPLGLQGTSYNSPLHF,TGTGCCAGCTCACCACTAGGGCTCCAGGGGACCTCCTATAATTCACCCCTCCACTTT
TRBJ1-1,.,TRBD1,15,TRBV25-1,CASSESFRDSTEAFF,TGTGCCAGCAGTGAATCCTTCCGGGACAGCACTGAAGCTTTCTTT
TRBJ2-7,.,.,14,TRBV2,CASSDGRQYHEQYF,TGTGCCAGCAGTGATGGTCGACAGTACCACGAGCAGTACTTC
TRBJ2-1,.,.,12,TRBV10-3,CAISLTSNEQFF,TGTGCCATCAGCCTCACTAGTAATGAGCAGTTCTTC
TRBJ1-1,.,TRBD1,15,TRBV2,CASLTQPRGLTEAFF,TGTGCCAGCCTGACCCAGCCCAGGGGGCTGACTGAAGCTTTCTTT
TRBJ2-7,.,TRBD2,14,TRBV13,CASSLREGSYEQYF,TGTGCCAGCAGCTTACGGGAGGGCTCCTACGAGCAGTACTTC